This TCR beta chain comes out of a study of blood T cells in healthy people across ages. Regarding the study as a whole: There was a strong correlation between TCR beta diversity and naive T cell percentage. Diversity figures based on one million T cells were deemed too low.

Using a J-beta primer mix together with a sample-barcoded 5' primer, a second PCR was run for about 7 to 12 cycles. TCRdb recomputed calls from the 5' RACE reads with MiXCR, one row per CDR3 protein. Here the sample spans some 290,000 distinct CDR3 sequences, roughly 26% being singletons. The CDR3 totals 13 residues. The V end lost 8 bases, the J end lost 3 bases, and 13 bases lay between the germline ends. Germline CDR1 reads MNHEY; CDR2 reads SMNVEV (reference sequence). This clonotype showed up just a few times. Its antigen is undetermined. Peripheral blood was drawn, around 9.4 milliliters per donor.

Sequenced sample: blood. The clonotype originates from a woman aged 70-85 years in good health. The chain is built from TRBV27 and TRBJ2-5, with D possibly being TRBD1 or TRBD2 (5 bases each). The CDR3 region has the DNA TGTGCCAGCTCCGGCGAGGGGAAAGAGACCCAGTACTTC. It is translated as CASSGEGKETQYF.